This T cell receptor beta chain was recorded in a study of identical twins. Study observations and caveats: Alpha sequences that were out-of-frame and twin-shared showed an excess of low generation probability.

The CDR3 runs 15 residues. V shed 0 bases and J shed 0 bases, with 6 bases lying between them. A universal primer site arose from template switching, and cDNA bore unique molecular identifiers. One entry per CDR3 protein results from TCRdb running MiXCR on the 5' RACE reads. There are around 650,000 distinct CDR3 sequences in the sample; 7% to 7.5% occur only once, and roughly 1.5% lies in the top ten. As concerns this clonotype: Its antigen remains unknown.

These sequences were also reported in another study, on yellow fever vaccine responses in identical twins.

The specimen sequenced was PBMCs. The chain links TRBV12-3 or TRBV12-4 to TRBJ2-4, with no clear D. The clonotype originates from a woman aged 18-29 years in good health. In DNA form, the CDR3 reads TGTGCCAGCAGTTTAGCTACAATAGCCAAAAACATTCAGTACTTC. It codes for CASSLATIAKNIQYF.